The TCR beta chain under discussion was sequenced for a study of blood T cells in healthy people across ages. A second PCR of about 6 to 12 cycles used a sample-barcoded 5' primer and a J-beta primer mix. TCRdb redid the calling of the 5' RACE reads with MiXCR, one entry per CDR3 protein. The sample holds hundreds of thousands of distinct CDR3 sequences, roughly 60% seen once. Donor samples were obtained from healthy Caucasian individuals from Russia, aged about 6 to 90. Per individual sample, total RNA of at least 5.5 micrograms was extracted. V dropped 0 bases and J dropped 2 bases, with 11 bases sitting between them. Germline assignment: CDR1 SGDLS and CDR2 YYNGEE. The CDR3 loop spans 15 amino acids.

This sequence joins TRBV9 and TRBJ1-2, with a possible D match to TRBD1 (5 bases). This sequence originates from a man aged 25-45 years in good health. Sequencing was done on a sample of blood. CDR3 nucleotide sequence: TGTGCCAGCAGCGTAGCTGGTGAGGGGAACTATGGCTACACCTTC. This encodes CASSVAGEGNYGYTF.